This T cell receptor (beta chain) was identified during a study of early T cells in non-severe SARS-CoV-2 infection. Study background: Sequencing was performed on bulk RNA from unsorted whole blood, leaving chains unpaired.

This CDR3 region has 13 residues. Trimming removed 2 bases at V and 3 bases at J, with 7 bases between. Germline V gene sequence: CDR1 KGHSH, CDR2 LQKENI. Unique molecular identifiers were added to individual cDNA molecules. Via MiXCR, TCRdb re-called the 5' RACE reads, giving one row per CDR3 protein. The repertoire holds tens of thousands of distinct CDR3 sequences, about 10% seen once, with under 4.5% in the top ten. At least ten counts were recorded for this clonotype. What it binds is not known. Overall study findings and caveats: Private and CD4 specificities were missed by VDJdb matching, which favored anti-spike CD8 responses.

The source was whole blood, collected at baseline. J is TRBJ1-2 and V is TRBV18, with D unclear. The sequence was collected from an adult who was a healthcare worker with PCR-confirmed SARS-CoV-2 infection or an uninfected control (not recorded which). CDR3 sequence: CASSPTADYGYTF. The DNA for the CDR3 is TGTGCCAGCTCACCAACGGCAGACTATGGCTACACCTTC.